A single sample is the source of the 27 T cell receptor beta chains below, sequenced in a study of shared clonotypes between healthy human individuals. Naive CD8 cells lacked CD45RO and underwent positive selection for CCR7, leaving out terminally differentiated effector memory CD45RA+ cells. Clones were sequenced by immunoSEQ multiplex PCR, and TCRdb holds only the in-frame ones, with some missing. The sample shows hundreds of thousands of clones, approximately 95% of them seen only once. The sample was naive CD8+ T cells sorted from blood. These receptors originate from a woman aged 25 to 39 in good health.

For the CDR3, the DNA is TGTGCCAGCACCCAAGTGGGGGACGAGCAGTACTTC. Translation gives CASTQVGDEQYF. The chain carries TRBV2 and TRBJ2-7; D is perhaps TRBD1 or TRBD2 (5 bases each). V was trimmed by 7 bases and J by 5 bases, leaving 12 bases between them. Germline values: CDR1 SNHLY, CDR2 FYNNEI. CDR3 size: 12 residues.

The gene calls are TRBV5-1 and TRBJ2-5; weak D call: TRBD1 (6 bases). The CDR3 extends over 15 amino acids. The V and J ends lost 6 bases and 2 bases respectively, with 17 bases between them. From germline, CDR1 is SGHRS and CDR2 YFSETQ. The CDR3 sequence: CASTLERGMQETQYF. In DNA form, the CDR3 reads TGCGCCAGCACCCTAGAGAGGGGGATGCAAGAGACCCAGTACTTC.

This clone was counted a few times. This chain connects TRBV2 to TRBJ2-1; TRBD2 matches 14 bases. The CDR3 consists of 16 residues. V trimming: 1 base; J trimming: 10 bases; junction bases outside the gene matches: 6. Germline values: CDR1 SNHLY, CDR2 FYNNEI. The CDR3 DNA is TGTGCCAGCAGTGAAGAGGGACTAGCGGGAGTTCAAGAGCAGTTCTTC. It yields the protein CASSEEGLAGVQEQFF.

Points on this clone: This sample also contains other DNA sequences that code for the same CDR3. The CDR3: CASSLEPGGYEQYF. CDR3 coding DNA: TGTGCCAGCAGCTTAGAACCGGGCGGCTACGAGCAGTACTTC. The chain carries TRBV11-2 and TRBJ2-7; unclear D gene. Trimming stripped 0 bases from V and 3 bases from J, with 9 bases between. CDR3 size: 14 residues. Germline V lookup: CDR1 SGHAT, CDR2 FQNNGV. The whole variable domain, remainder taken from reference TRBV11-2 and TRBJ2-7, is EAGVAQSPRYKIIEKRQSVAFWCNPISGHATLYWYQQILGQGPKLLIQFQNNGVVDDSQLPKDRFSAERLKGVDSTLKIQPAKLEDSAVYLCASSLEPGGYEQYFGPGTRLTVT.

The V call is TRBV28, the J call TRBJ2-1; the D gene is possibly TRBD2 (5 bases). CDR1 is MDHEN and CDR2 is SYDVKM in the germline V gene. CDR3 length: 16 amino acids. Trimming removed 5 bases at V and 0 bases at J, with 14 bases between. In DNA, the CDR3 is TGTGCCAGCAGTCCCCTTCACCGGGACTCCTACAATGAGCAGTTCTTC. Amino acids: CASSPLHRDSYNEQFF.

This rearrangement joins TRBV27 to TRBJ1-4, with a tentative D call TRBD1 (5 bases). In germline, CDR1 is MNHEY, CDR2 SMNVEV (reference sequence). The CDR3 length is 14 residues. The V end lost 2 bases, the J end lost 8 bases, and 12 bases lay between the germline ends. The CDR3 is CASSLNGGLEKLFF. In nucleotides, the CDR3 is TGTGCCAGCAGTTTAAACGGGGGACTCGAAAAACTGTTTTTT.

This clone has just one count. This chain links TRBV27 with TRBJ1-5, with 7 bases aligning to TRBD1. The germline V gene has CDR1 MNHEY and CDR2 SMNVEV (reference sequence). Losses at the gene ends were 5 bases for V and 3 bases for J; bases not matched to a gene: 4. The CDR3 consists of 14 residues. The CDR3: CASSKTGVNQPQHF. The CDR3 bases are TGTGCCAGCAGTAAAACAGGGGTCAATCAGCCCCAGCATTTT.

V is TRBV28 and J is TRBJ1-1; no clear D. Germline-derived CDR1 and CDR2 are MDHEN and SYDVKM. V lost 2 bases, J lost 5 bases, and 21 bases lay in between. This CDR3 has 17 residues. For the CDR3, the DNA is TGTGCCAGCAGTTTACCAGGCCAGAGGGTCTTGAGGACTGAAGCTTTCTTT. This codes for CASSLPGQRVLRTEAFF.

The chain recombines TRBV29-1 with TRBJ2-3; D tentatively reads TRBD1 or TRBD2 (5 bases each). V lost 5 bases and J 8 bases, leaving 20 bases between the germline ends. Germline V gene lookup returns CDR1 SQVTM and CDR2 ANQGSEA. The CDR3 is 14 residues long. CDR3 DNA: TGCAGCGTTCCGATCGGGGACCAGAGGGGTACGCAGTATTTT. Translated, it gives CSVPIGDQRGTQYF.

This clone was found once. V gene TRBV4-1 combines with J gene TRBJ2-1, with a weak D call TRBD2 (6 bases). The CDR3 runs to 16 residues. V was clipped by 0 bases and J by 10 bases, with 19 bases between them. CDR1 MGHRA and CDR2 YSYEKL come from the germline V gene. CDR3 DNA sequence: TGCGCCAGCAGCCAAGAGCGGGGCCGCACCCAGGTCGAGCAGTTCTTC. Translation gives CASSQERGRTQVEQFF.

The chain combines TRBV25-1 with TRBJ1-2; unclear D gene. Trimming shortened V by 0 bases and J by 8 bases, and 4 bases separated the two germline ends. CDR1 and CDR2 from the germline V gene are MGHDK and SYGVNS. This CDR3 region has 11 residues. As DNA, the CDR3 is TGTGCCAGCAGTGAATATCGGGGCTACACCTTC. Its protein is CASSEYRGYTF.

DNA for the CDR3: TGTGCCAGCAGCTTATGGCAGGGGGCGGCCGGGGAGCTGTTTTTT. This translates into CASSLWQGAAGELFF. V and J are TRBV11-2 and TRBJ2-2; 8 positions agree with TRBD1. V trimming: 2 bases; J trimming: 6 bases; junction bases outside the gene matches: 5. Germline V gene sequence: CDR1 SGHAT, CDR2 FQNNGV. The CDR3 length is 15 residues. The full variable domain, rest sourced from reference TRBV11-2 and TRBJ2-2, is EAGVAQSPRYKIIEKRQSVAFWCNPISGHATLYWYQQILGQGPKLLIQFQNNGVVDDSQLPKDRFSAERLKGVDSTLKIQPAKLEDSAVYLCASSLWQGAAGELFFGEGSRLTVL.

Notes on this clone: A junction end diverges from the germline sequence, so it may reflect a read error. This sequence joins TRBV7-6 and TRBJ2-7, with a tentative D call TRBD1 (5 bases). This CDR3 contains 13 residues. The germline gives CDR1 SGHVS, CDR2 FNYEAQ. CDR3 nucleotides: TGTGCCAGCAGCTTAGGCATTAGCAGGGCGCTAGACTTC. It yields the protein CASSLGISRALDF.

The chain is built from TRBV6-4 and TRBJ2-1; either TRBD1 or TRBD2 may fit D (5 bases each). Germline lookup yields CDR1 MRHNA and CDR2 SNTAGT. CDR3 length: 13 residues. V lost 2 bases, J lost 10 bases, and 12 bases lay in between. The CDR3 sequence: CASSDLRGEEQFF. The DNA for the CDR3 is TGTGCCAGCAGTGACCTCCGGGGCGAGGAGCAGTTCTTC.

The CDR3 sequence: CASSEWIPDSREKLFF. CDR3 DNA sequence: TGTGCCAGCAGTGAATGGATCCCGGACAGTCGGGAAAAACTGTTTTTT. The J gene is TRBJ1-4, the V gene TRBV2, with D possibly TRBD1 on 6 matching bases. The CDR3 totals 16 residues. The V end was cut by 2 bases, the J end by 8 bases, with 18 bases between. Germline V gene lookup returns CDR1 SNHLY and CDR2 FYNNEI.

This chain links TRBV7-9 with TRBJ2-2; 8 bases are shared with TRBD2. The germline V gene encodes CDR1 SEHNR and CDR2 FQNEAQ (reference sequence). The CDR3 is 14 residues long. The J segment lost 3 bases and the V segment lost 5 bases, leaving 2 bases of the junction unmatched. The CDR3 here is CASSEREYTGELFF. The CDR3 region has the DNA TGTGCCAGCAGCGAGCGGGAGTACACCGGGGAGCTGTTTTTT.

This chain connects TRBV27 to TRBJ2-7; TRBD2 matches 10 bases. The CDR3 is 17 residues long. Trimming took 4 bases from V and 3 from J; bases not matched to a gene: 12. From germline, CDR1 is MNHEY and CDR2 SMNVEV (reference sequence). CDR3 coding DNA: TGTGCCAGCAGTTCTAGCGGGAGAGCAGGGCGGGGCTACGAGCAGTACTTC. Amino acid sequence: CASSSSGRAGRGYEQYF.

The chain uses TRBV9 and TRBJ2-5; the match to TRBD1 covers 11 bases. This CDR3 is 17 amino acids long. Germline V gene data show CDR1 as SGDLS and CDR2 as YYNGEE. J was trimmed by 5 bases and V by 2 bases; bases with no gene match: 11. CDR3 residues: CASSVVEDRGLPETQYF. CDR3 DNA: TGTGCCAGCAGCGTCGTTGAGGACAGGGGGCTTCCGGAGACCCAGTACTTC.

The genes are TRBV28 and TRBJ2-7; possible D gene TRBD2, 6 bases. Germline V gene sequence: CDR1 MDHEN, CDR2 SYDVKM. The CDR3 loop spans 14 amino acids. The V end was cut by 2 bases, the J end by 7 bases, with 15 bases between. The CDR3 nucleotides read TGTGCCAGCAGTTTAGCCCCAGCGGCGGGGGAGCAGTACTTC. Translated, it gives CASSLAPAAGEQYF.

This chain uses TRBV5-4 with TRBJ1-1; 7 bases map to TRBD1. V gave up 4 bases and J gave up 5 bases; unmatched junction bases: 11. Per the germline V gene, CDR1 is SGHNT and CDR2 is YYREEE (reference sequence). This CDR3 is built from 15 residues. CDR3 bases: TGTGCCAGCAGCCCCGGGACGACAGGGAGGACTGAAGCTTTCTTT. Translating it yields CASSPGTTGRTEAFF.

This chain joins TRBV11-2 and TRBJ2-3; TRBD1 aligns across 12 bases. From germline, CDR1 is SGHAT and CDR2 FQNNGV. The CDR3 totals 16 residues. The V segment lost 6 bases and the J segment 5 bases; nucleotides outside the gene matches: 9. CDR3 nucleotides: TGTGCCAGCAGATATGGGACAGGGGGCGCGGAAGATACGCAGTATTTT. Amino acids: CASRYGTGGAEDTQYF.

The chain is built from TRBV20-1 and TRBJ2-1; D gene unclear. Trimming removed 6 bases from V and 6 bases from J, with 9 bases in between. The germline V gene encodes CDR1 DFQATT and CDR2 SNEGSKA (reference sequence). This CDR3 contains 11 residues. CDR3 loop: CSATPLNEQFF. CDR3 nucleotides: TGCAGTGCCACCCCGCTCAATGAGCAGTTCTTC.

The chain joins TRBV5-5 to TRBJ1-2; D remains ambiguous. The V end lost 4 bases, the J end lost 3 bases, and 16 bases lay between the germline ends. CDR3 length equals 15 residues. Germline V gives CDR1 SGHKS, CDR2 YYEKEE (reference sequence). The CDR3 DNA follows: TGTGCCAGCAGCGCTTCGATGGGTGGTGACTATGGCTACACCTTC. Encoded protein: CASSASMGGDYGYTF.

This sequence joins TRBV2 and TRBJ1-4, with D maybe TRBD1 (5 bases). The germline V gene has CDR1 SNHLY and CDR2 FYNNEI. CDR3 length: 13 amino acids. Deletions cut 6 bases from V and 7 bases from J, with 12 bases between. For the CDR3, the DNA is TGTGCCAGCAGAGCAGGGATGAGTGAAAAACTGTTTTTT. It specifies CASRAGMSEKLFF. Looking up the rest from reference TRBV2 and TRBJ1-4 gives the full variable domain: EPEVTQTPSHQVTQMGQEVILRCVPISNHLYFYWYRQILGQKVEFLVSFYNNEISEKSEIFDDQFSVERPDGSNFTLKIRSTKLEDSAMYFCASRAGMSEKLFFGSGTQLSVL.

CDR3 sequence reads: CASSLAPGLGIEQYF. CDR3 DNA sequence: TGTGCCAGCAGTTTAGCGCCGGGACTAGGAATCGAGCAGTACTTC. The chain recombines TRBV27 with TRBJ2-7; 8 bases are a match to TRBD2. Germline lookup yields CDR1 MNHEY and CDR2 SMNVEV (reference sequence). V lost 2 bases to trimming and J lost 6 bases; unmatched junction nucleotides: 9. The CDR3 covers 15 residues.

The chain joins TRBV29-1 to TRBJ2-1; a weak D match, TRBD2 (5 bases). The CDR3 consists of 12 residues. Looked up from germline, CDR1 is SQVTM and CDR2 is ANQGSEA. Trimming pared 2 bases from V and 8 bases from J, leaving 10 bases between. The CDR3 region is CSVELAVDEQFF. Written as DNA, the CDR3 is TGCAGCGTTGAACTAGCTGTAGATGAGCAGTTCTTC.

The V and J genes are TRBV9 and TRBJ2-1; 14 bases align to TRBD2. Germline V lookup: CDR1 SGDLS, CDR2 YYNGEE. V shed 7 bases, J shed 7 bases, and the junction held 1 base outside the gene matches. CDR3 length: 13 residues. The CDR3 region has the DNA TGTGCCAGCGGGACTAGCGGGAGAAATGAGCAGTTCTTC. Amino acids: CASGTSGRNEQFF.